Listed below are T cell receptor beta chains from one sample, sequenced in a study of T-cell memory formation after mild COVID-19. TCRdb processed the 5' RACE reads anew with MiXCR; each CDR3 protein has one entry. The sample contains 350,000 or so distinct CDR3 sequences, 20% to 25% of which appear only once. Sequencing used PBMCs or a T cell subset sorted from them (not recorded which). These receptors originate from a man between 18 and 35 years old who had mild COVID-19 (a few samples of this study predate the infection). Cell type and time point are not known. The CDR3 runs from the conserved cysteine through the conserved F or W. The order of the fields is CDR3 protein, CDR3 DNA, V gene, clone size, J gene, D gene. D genes are given only for firm matches. Size values are once, few and many counts, or a class for expanded clones, and some rows have none.

CDR3: CASGHTNIQYF; DNA: TGTGCCAGCGGGCATACAAACATTCAGTACTTC; V: TRBV6-2/TRBV6-3; size: few; J: TRBJ2-4; D: -
CDR3: CASSPPGLAGSRQFF; DNA: TGTGCCAGCAGTCCACCGGGACTAGCGGGGAGCCGTCAGTTCTTC; V: TRBV27; size: few; J: TRBJ2-1; D: TRBD2
CDR3: CASRSLQGNQPQHF; DNA: TGTGCCAGCAGATCACTACAGGGCAATCAGCCCCAGCATTTT; V: TRBV6-2/TRBV6-3; size: large; J: TRBJ1-5; D: -
CDR3: CSAGPRNSYNEQFF; DNA: TGCAGTGCTGGCCCTAGGAACTCCTACAATGAGCAGTTCTTC; V: TRBV20-1; size: -; J: TRBJ2-1; D: -
CDR3: CASSESIGSYEQYF; DNA: TGTGCCAGCAGTGAATCAATAGGATCCTACGAGCAGTACTTC; V: TRBV25-1; size: -; J: TRBJ2-7; D: -
CDR3: CSARGLAEFTDTQYF; DNA: TGCAGTGCTAGAGGACTAGCGGAGTTCACAGATACGCAGTATTTT; V: TRBV20-1; size: few; J: TRBJ2-3; D: TRBD2
CDR3: CASSSRSYNEQFF; DNA: TGTGCCAGCAGTTCCCGAAGCTACAATGAGCAGTTCTTC; V: TRBV12-3/TRBV12-4; size: few; J: TRBJ2-1; D: -
CDR3: CATSQDRPNTEAFF; DNA: TGCGCCACCTCGCAGGACAGGCCGAACACTGAAGCTTTCTTT; V: TRBV5-1; size: -; J: TRBJ1-1; D: TRBD1
CDR3: CASSLGRGGHEQFF; DNA: TGTGCCAGCAGCTTAGGCAGGGGGGGTCATGAGCAGTTCTTC; V: TRBV7-6; size: few; J: TRBJ2-1; D: -
CDR3: CASRTTATDTQYF; DNA: TGTGCCAGCAGAACGACAGCCACAGATACGCAGTATTTT; V: TRBV12-3/TRBV12-4; size: few; J: TRBJ2-3; D: -
CDR3: CASSRRGSNTGELFF; DNA: TGTGCCAGCAGCCGCAGGGGATCGAACACCGGGGAGCTGTTTTTT; V: TRBV9; size: -; J: TRBJ2-2; D: -
CDR3: CASSLAFGVYEQYF; DNA: TGCGCCAGCAGCTTGGCCTTTGGAGTCTACGAGCAGTACTTC; V: TRBV5-1; size: -; J: TRBJ2-7; D: -
CDR3: CASRDSNTDTQYF; DNA: TGTGCCAGCCGGGATAGCAACACAGATACGCAGTATTTT; V: TRBV3-1; size: few; J: TRBJ2-3; D: -
CDR3: CAISEYTGNQPQHF; DNA: TGTGCCATCAGTGAGTACACAGGTAATCAGCCCCAGCATTTT; V: TRBV10-3; size: few; J: TRBJ1-5; D: -
CDR3: CATSRPGRNTGELFF; DNA: TGTGCCACCAGCAGGCCGGGACGCAACACCGGGGAGCTGTTTTTT; V: TRBV15; size: few; J: TRBJ2-2; D: -
CDR3: CSAVTRSRETQYF; DNA: TGCAGTGCTGTGACTAGGAGTAGGGAGACCCAGTACTTC; V: TRBV20-1; size: few; J: TRBJ2-5; D: -
CDR3: CASSVARTDTQYF; DNA: TGTGCCAGCAGCGTAGCTCGCACAGATACGCAGTATTTT; V: TRBV9; size: -; J: TRBJ2-3; D: -
CDR3: CASSLQIYNEQFF; DNA: TGTGCCAGCAGCTTGCAGATATACAATGAGCAGTTCTTC; V: TRBV5-6; size: few; J: TRBJ2-1; D: -
CDR3: CASIGNTEAFF; DNA: TGTGCCAGCATCGGTAACACTGAAGCTTTCTTT; V: TRBV7-9; size: few; J: TRBJ1-1; D: -
CDR3: CASNTGLAGGQQFF; DNA: TGTGCCAGCAACACGGGACTAGCGGGGGGGCAGCAGTTCTTC; V: TRBV27; size: -; J: TRBJ2-1; D: TRBD2
CDR3: CASSWGGPNTGELFF; DNA: TGTGCCAGCAGCTGGGGGGGGCCGAACACCGGGGAGCTGTTTTTT; V: TRBV7-9; size: few; J: TRBJ2-2; D: -
CDR3: CASSLIRPVGGLGNTGELFF; DNA: TGTGCCAGCAGCTTAATCCGTCCCGTCGGGGGGCTCGGGAACACCGGGGAGCTGTTTTTT; V: TRBV7-6; size: -; J: TRBJ2-2; D: -
CDR3: CASSLKWNEKLFF; DNA: TGTGCCAGCAGCCTGAAATGGAATGAAAAACTGTTTTTT; V: TRBV7-2; size: -; J: TRBJ1-4; D: -
CDR3: CASRDRGNSPLHF; DNA: TGCGCCAGCAGGGACAGGGGCAATTCACCCCTCCACTTT; V: TRBV4-1; size: many; J: TRBJ1-6; D: TRBD1
CDR3: CASSPGQGWNEQFF; DNA: TGTGCCAGCAGCCCCGGACAGGGGTGGAATGAGCAGTTCTTC; V: TRBV11-2; size: -; J: TRBJ2-1; D: TRBD1
CDR3: CASSSAGRTSTDTQYF; DNA: TGCGCCAGCAGCTCTGCCGGGCGGACTAGCACAGATACGCAGTATTTT; V: TRBV5-1; size: -; J: TRBJ2-3; D: -
CDR3: CSAGSFSGAQETQYF; DNA: TGCAGTGCCGGGAGTTTTAGCGGGGCCCAAGAGACCCAGTACTTC; V: TRBV20-1; size: few; J: TRBJ2-5; D: TRBD2